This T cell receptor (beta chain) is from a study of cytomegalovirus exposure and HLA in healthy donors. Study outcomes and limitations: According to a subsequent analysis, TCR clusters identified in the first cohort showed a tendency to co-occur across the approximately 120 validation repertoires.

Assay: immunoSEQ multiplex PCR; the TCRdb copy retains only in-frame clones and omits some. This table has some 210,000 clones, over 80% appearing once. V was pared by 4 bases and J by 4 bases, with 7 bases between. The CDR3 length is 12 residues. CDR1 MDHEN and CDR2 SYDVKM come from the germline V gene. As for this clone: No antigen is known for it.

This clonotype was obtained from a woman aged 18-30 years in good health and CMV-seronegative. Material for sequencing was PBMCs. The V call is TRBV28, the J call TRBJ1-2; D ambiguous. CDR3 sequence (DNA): TGTGCCAGCAGTTCCGGATTCTATGGCTACACCTTC. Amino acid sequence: CASSSGFYGYTF.